Sequencing of this T cell receptor (beta chain) was carried out in a study of blood T cell repertoires in COVID-19. Study-level information: From T cells, B-cell-depleted T cells, or PBMCs came the material, which was cDNA or gDNA.

Sequencing used immunoSEQ multiplex PCR; TCRdb keeps in-frame clones, though not all of them. The profile shows 250,000 to 350,000 clones, around 89% of them singletons. There are 13 residues in the CDR3. This sequence was found in a woman between 50 and 59 years old with COVID-19, enrolled during active disease. The sample was peripheral blood. The chain employs TRBV21-1 and TRBJ1-2. TRBV21-1 is a pseudogene. The CDR3 sequence: CANPEGPNYGYTF. DNA of the CDR3: TGTGCCAACCCGGAGGGCCCTAACTATGGCTACACCTTC.